A single sample is the source of the 25 T cell receptor beta chains below, sequenced in a study of coeliac disease. The study's findings and limits: In active celiac disease, intraepithelial and lamina propria TRB and TRG repertoires were less clonal than controls.

Data came from immunoSEQ multiplex PCR; TCRdb stores just in-frame clones and leaves some out. The table shows 4,200 or so clones, with roughly three fifths occurring only once. Antigens of these TCRs are unknown. The sample was intraepithelial lymphocytes from the gut. The receptors stem from a man aged 70 or older with active celiac disease.

The rearrangement joins TRBV4-3 to TRBJ2-7; maybe TRBD2 (7 bases). CDR3 length equals 16 residues. CDR1 is LGHNA and CDR2 is YSLEER in the germline V gene. Trimming took 1 base from V and 2 from J, leaving 15 bases between them. The DNA of the CDR3 is TGCGCCAGCAGCCAAGGCGGGGGCGATTGGGCCTACGAGCAGTACTTC. Translation gives CASSQGGGDWAYEQYF.

The V call is TRBV6-1, the J call TRBJ2-2; the match to TRBD1 covers 7 bases. CDR3 size: 17 residues. Germline V gene data show CDR1 as MNHNS and CDR2 as SASEGT. V lost 4 bases to trimming and J lost 4 bases; unmatched junction nucleotides: 12. The CDR3: CASSVLGGAFGTGELFF. The CDR3 nucleotides are TGTGCCAGCAGTGTATTAGGGGGCGCGTTTGGCACCGGGGAGCTGTTTTTT.

This clone was detected once. The CDR3: CASSAPTGSSGNTIYF. DNA for the CDR3: TGTGCCAGCAGTGCGCCTACAGGGAGTTCAGGAAACACCATATATTTT. The chain links TRBV28 to TRBJ1-3, with a possible D match to TRBD1 (6 bases). V lost 5 bases to trimming and J lost 4 bases, with 18 bases between them. Germline assignment: CDR1 MDHEN and CDR2 SYDVKM. CDR3 size: 16 residues.

The chain uses TRBV5-5 and TRBJ1-1; maybe TRBD1 (6 bases). The CDR3 totals 16 residues. The V end lost 0 bases, the J end lost 4 bases, and 16 bases lay between the germline ends. Germline CDR1 and CDR2: SGHKS and YYEKEE (reference sequence). The CDR3 region has the DNA TGTGCCAGCAGCTTGGATTACAGGGCGATGGGCACTGAAGCTTTCTTT. The encoded protein is CASSLDYRAMGTEAFF.

This clone was detected only a few times. This chain uses TRBV7-3 with TRBJ2-6; D is unresolved. CDR3 size: 14 residues. V lost 2 bases and J lost 4, with 6 bases in between. Germline V gene lookup returns CDR1 SGHTA and CDR2 FQGTGA. The CDR3, as DNA: TGTGCCAGCAGCTTATTAGCAGGGGCCAACGTCCTGACTTTC. Its translation is CASSLLAGANVLTF.

This clone was detected only a few times. The genes are TRBV9 and TRBJ2-5; TRBD2 agrees at 7 bases. Trimming at V came to 3 bases and at J to 1 base, leaving 3 bases not matched to a gene. This CDR3 region has 14 residues. CDR1 and CDR2 (germline): SGDLS, YYNGEE. The CDR3 loop is CASSESGVQETQYF. The CDR3 DNA is TGTGCCAGCAGCGAGAGCGGGGTCCAAGAGACCCAGTACTTC.

V gene TRBV4-3 combines with J gene TRBJ1-1, with 8 bases that match TRBD1. Germline values: CDR1 LGHNA, CDR2 YSLEER. Unmatched junction bases numbered 9, after V lost 4 bases and J lost 8 bases. The CDR3 is 14 amino acids. As DNA, the CDR3 is TGCGCCAGCAGCCGCGGACAGGGAGCTGGAGAAGCTTTCTTT. Its translation: CASSRGQGAGEAFF.

This CDR3 is CASSFRDRDTGELFF. The CDR3 coding sequence is TGTGCCAGCAGTTTCCGGGACAGGGACACCGGGGAGCTGTTTTTT. This chain uses TRBV7-9 with TRBJ2-2; 9 bases fit TRBD1. CDR3 size: 15 residues. V was pared by 6 bases and J by 3 bases, with 5 bases of the junction left unmatched. Germline CDR1 is SEHNR and CDR2 is FQNEAQ (reference sequence).

In this sample, this clone is large. The rearrangement links TRBV2 to TRBJ2-5; a weak D match, TRBD1 (7 bases). The CDR3 consists of 18 residues. V was pared by 2 bases and J by 4 bases, with 23 bases between. Germline CDR1 and CDR2: SNHLY and FYNNEI. The CDR3 protein is CASSENDPRGLGGETQYF. CDR3 nucleotides: TGTGCCAGCAGTGAAAACGATCCGAGGGGGCTGGGGGGAGAGACCCAGTACTTC.

V gene TRBV30 combines with J gene TRBJ2-5; 7 nucleotides match TRBD2. V gave up 2 bases and J gave up 1 base; unmatched junction bases: 4. This CDR3 has 14 residues. Germline V gene lookup returns CDR1 GTSNPN and CDR2 SVGIG (reference sequence). The CDR3 DNA is TGTGCCTGGAGTAGTGGGACTACCCAAGAGACCCAGTACTTC. Protein sequence: CAWSSGTTQETQYF.

In this sample, this clone turned up a few times. The chain recombines TRBV19 with TRBJ1-2; possibly TRBD1 for D (5 bases). Germline V lookup: CDR1 LNHDA, CDR2 SQIVND (reference sequence). Trimming left V 5 bases short and J 2 bases short, with 21 bases between. This CDR3 comprises 17 residues. CDR3 nucleotides: TGTGCCAGTAGTCCGGGGGAGGGACTCTCACGGAACTATGGCTACACCTTC. Its translation: CASSPGEGLSRNYGYTF.

The genes are TRBV27 and TRBJ2-1, with TRBD1 matching 10 bases. CDR1 and CDR2 (germline): MNHEY, SMNVEV (reference sequence). The CDR3 spans 14 residues. Losses at the gene ends were 11 bases for V and 2 bases for J; bases not matched to a gene: 6. This chain's CDR3 is CAARGQGTYNEQFF. The CDR3 nucleotides read TGTGCCGCGAGGGGACAGGGGACCTACAATGAGCAGTTCTTC.

The table lists this clone with a few counts. The chain uses TRBV27 and TRBJ2-1, with TRBD2 matching 10 bases. The CDR3 runs to 15 residues. CDR1 MNHEY and CDR2 SMNVEV come from the germline V gene (reference sequence). The V gene end was trimmed by 2 bases and the J gene end by 5 bases; junction bases not matched to a gene: 3. CDR3 region: CASSLKSGRDNEQFF. The CDR3 DNA sequence: TGTGCCAGCAGTTTAAAGAGCGGGAGGGACAATGAGCAGTTCTTC.

This clone has only one observation. The rearrangement joins TRBV7-2 to TRBJ1-4; D gene unclear. The CDR3 length is 15 residues. Looked up from germline, CDR1 is SGHTA and CDR2 is FQGNSA. With 0 bases removed from V and 3 bases from J, the gap between germline ends came to 8 bases. CDR3: CASSLAVRSNEKLFF. The CDR3 DNA sequence: TGTGCCAGCAGCTTAGCGGTACGGTCTAATGAAAAACTGTTTTTT.

V usage is TRBV18 and J usage is TRBJ2-4; D unclear. Per germline, CDR1 KGHSH and CDR2 LQKENI. The V end lost 6 bases, the J end lost 2 bases, and 11 bases lay between the germline ends. The CDR3 extends over 14 amino acids. The CDR3 loop reads CASSKEETKNIQYF. CDR3 sequence (DNA): TGTGCCAGCTCGAAAGAGGAGACCAAAAACATTCAGTACTTC. Together with reference TRBV18 and TRBJ2-4, the CDR3 gives the full variable domain: NAGVMQNPRHLVRRRGQEARLRCSPMKGHSHVYWYRQLPEEGLKFMVYLQKENIIDESGMPKERFSAEFPKEGPSILRIQQVVRGDSAAYFCASSKEETKNIQYFGAGTRLSVL.

The chain recombines TRBV10-1 with TRBJ2-3; TRBD2 matches 8 bases. J was trimmed by 5 bases and V by 11 bases; bases with no gene match: 12. This CDR3 contains 14 residues. Per the germline V gene, CDR1 is WNHNN and CDR2 is SYGVQD (reference sequence). Written as DNA, the CDR3 is TGCGCCTCCCCGACTGCGGGGGGACGAGATACGCAGTATTTT. It encodes CASPTAGGRDTQYF.

Regarding this clone: Compared with germline, one end of the junction differs, possibly owing to a read error. Within the sample, other DNA sequences also encode this same CDR3. This chain connects TRBV5-1 to TRBJ1-6, with TRBD1 identical over 9 bases. This CDR3 is built from 16 residues. The V gene's germline CDR1 is SGHRS and CDR2 YFSETQ. The CDR3 region has the DNA TGCGCCAGCAGCTTTGGCGGGACAGGGTCTGATTCGCCCCTCCACTTT. Translating gives CASSFGGTGSDSPLHF.

For the CDR3, the DNA is TGTGCCAGCAGTTCCACTAGTCCAAGTCCCGACAGGGGGCTATGGAGCAATCAGCCCCAGCATTTT. It is translated as CASSSTSPSPDRGLWSNQPQHF. The V and J genes are TRBV28 and TRBJ1-5; 10 nucleotides agree with TRBD1. The J segment lost 1 base and the V segment lost 4 bases, leaving 22 bases of the junction unmatched. The CDR3 runs 22 residues. The germline gives CDR1 MDHEN, CDR2 SYDVKM.

V is TRBV5-1 and J is TRBJ2-3; TRBD2 matches 8 bases. Germline trimming cut 5 bases from V and 4 bases from J; bases unmatched to any gene: 18. This CDR3 contains 18 residues. Germline values: CDR1 SGHRS, CDR2 YFSETQ. CDR3 bases: TGCGCCAGCAGTGGGCTAGGGCGGGGGGCCGGTTGGGCAGATACGCAGTATTTT. It codes for CASSGLGRGAGWADTQYF. The full variable domain, in which reference TRBV5-1 and TRBJ2-3 provide the parts outside the CDR3, is KAGVTQTPRYLIKTRGQQVTLSCSPISGHRSVSWYQQTPGQGLQFLFEYFSETQRNKGNFPGRFSGRQFSNSRSEMNVSTLELGDSALYLCASSGLGRGAGWADTQYFGPGTRLTVL.

This clone was seen only a few times. V and J are TRBV7-2 and TRBJ2-5; D gene ambiguous. CDR1 is SGHTA and CDR2 is FQGNSA in the germline V gene. The CDR3 length is 14 residues. V was clipped by 4 bases and J by 4 bases, with 13 bases between them. This CDR3 reads CASSSSWYSETQYF. The DNA of the CDR3 is TGTGCCAGCAGCTCCAGTTGGTATTCAGAGACCCAGTACTTC.

CDR3 in amino acids: CASSLYPTGGAYEQYF. The CDR3, as DNA: TGTGCCAGCAGCTTATACCCTACGGGAGGAGCCTACGAGCAGTACTTC. The chain is built from TRBV5-4 and TRBJ2-7, with 7 bases matching TRBD2. The CDR3 contains 16 residues. Unmatched junction bases numbered 10, after V lost 2 bases and J lost 2 bases. Per the germline V gene, CDR1 is SGHNT and CDR2 is YYREEE (reference sequence).

V is TRBV28 and J is TRBJ1-5, with D possibly matching TRBD1 (6 bases). The CDR3 is 13 residues long. Trimming removed 4 bases at V and 6 bases at J, with 10 bases between. Germline assignment: CDR1 MDHEN and CDR2 SYDVKM. Here the CDR3 DNA reads TGTGCCAGCAGTTGGGAAGGGGGTCAGCCCCAGCATTTT. Encoded protein: CASSWEGGQPQHF.

The sample holds a few counts of this clone. This rearrangement joins TRBV29-1 to TRBJ2-2, with D possibly TRBD1 on 6 matching bases. The germline CDR1 and CDR2 sequences are SQVTM and ANQGSEA. Trimming shortened V by 6 bases and J by 0 bases, and 14 bases separated the two germline ends. This CDR3 comprises 15 residues. The CDR3 DNA is TGCAGCGTCAGGCTGACAGGCCCGAACACCGGGGAGCTGTTTTTT. Translation: CSVRLTGPNTGELFF.

The V call is TRBV11-2, the J call TRBJ2-1; 9 bases align to TRBD2. This CDR3 is 16 amino acids long. The ends lost 7 bases at V and 2 bases at J; junction bases unmatched: 9. The germline gives CDR1 SGHAT, CDR2 FQNNGV. CDR3 protein: CASNPQGGRAYNEQFF. In nucleotides, the CDR3 is TGTGCCAGCAACCCGCAGGGCGGGAGGGCCTACAATGAGCAGTTCTTC.

In this sample, this clone turned up a few times. The rearrangement joins TRBV7-9 to TRBJ2-3, with TRBD2 matching over 10 bases. Trimming cost V 3 bases and J 1 base; bases outside gene matches: 7. This CDR3 has 17 amino acids. Germline V gene data show CDR1 as SEHNR and CDR2 as FQNEAQ (reference sequence). CDR3 in amino acids: CASSLLAGVGGTDTQYF. The CDR3 DNA sequence: TGTGCCAGCAGCTTGCTAGCGGGAGTGGGCGGCACAGATACGCAGTATTTT.